These T cell receptor beta chains were read from a single sample in a study of blood T cell repertoires in COVID-19. Profiled with immunoSEQ multiplex PCR; TCRdb holds only in-frame clones, not every one. The table lists roughly 100,000 clones, approximately 80% of them singletons, with 13% in the top ten. Sequenced sample: peripheral blood. All receptors derive from a human donor in a cohort sampled during active or convalescent COVID-19. Both conserved end residues are part of each CDR3. The order of the fields is V gene, CDR3 length, clone size, CDR3 protein. Part of the rows lack a size; the others show once, few, many or a class for expanded clones.

>TRBV3-1/TRBV3-2|11|-
CASSPGETQYF
>TRBV5-6|15|-
CASSLAGQGYQPQHF
>TRBV6-5|16|-
CASSYSAGGIGTEAFF
>TRBV6-5|13|once
CASSPRGMREQYF
>TRBV10-3|16|-
CAISDKQGAQDSPLHF
>TRBV11-3|15|-
CASSLDRGQGGAQYF
>TRBV5-1|14|-
CASSLDSFNEKLFF
>TRBV27|14|-
CASSTPNSIYGYTF
>TRBV27|14|few
CASSLGQGFYGYTF
>TRBV19|16|-
CASSPWTGGSNEKLFF
>TRBV19|15|-
CASSTRGGIYNEQFF
>TRBV9|17|-
CASSYNSLGDSGGEQYF
>TRBV7-3|18|-
CASSGETWEGVGITEAFF
>TRBV19|15|-
CASSVREGGSYGYTF
>TRBV10-3|14|-
CAISWTGSTDTQYF
>TRBV9|15|-
CASSMRTSGAETQYF
>TRBV7-2|15|-
CASSPRERPLLVLTF
>TRBV5-4|12|-
CASSGRGLGYTF
>TRBV4-2|19|-
CASSQDIPGGTHLGGELFF
>TRBV9|15|-
CASSVGAGEGNTIYF
>TRBV11-2|15|-
CASSSKTSGGATQYF
>TRBV30|15|once
CAWRLKTGERYEQYF
>TRBV6-2/TRBV6-3|15|once
CASSYPSLSGNTIYF
>TRBV5-3|16|-
CARSLDLAGEKETQYF
>TRBV19|13|-
CATRAGKTDTQYF
>TRBV27|14|few
CASSITQGYYGYTF
>TRBV14|16|-
CASSDPRDTLSYEQYF
>TRBV10-3|13|-
CAISPADTGELFF